The 12 T cell receptor delta chains given below trace back to one sample, sequenced in a study of gamma-delta T cells after stem cell transplantation. TCRdb re-called clones from the RT-PCR reads via CATT. The profile shows 2,500 or so delta-chain clones, 22% of them singletons. Sequenced material: gamma-delta T cells. These receptors all come from a human donor. It is not recorded whose cells these are; they may come from a transplant donor.

The CDR3 nucleotides are TGTGCTCTTGGGGAAGGGATACGGTATCCTTCAAATACTGGGGGATACGATTCTGGTGGTGGCCGCGATAAACTCATCTTT. This encodes CALGEGIRYPSNTGGYDSGGGRDKLIF. The chain employs TRDV1 and TRDJ1; 13 bases fit TRDD3. The junction had 37 bases not matched to a gene; V was cut back by 2 bases and J by 4 bases. The CDR3 sequence is 27 residues long. Per the germline V gene, CDR1 is TSWWSYY and CDR2 is QGS.

A few counts support this clone. The protein TCRdb gives is from a much larger clone and does not agree with this DNA's translation at residue 9, likely a read error; the protein shown here comes from the DNA. The rearrangement uses TRDV1 and TRDJ1, with TRDD3 matching over 8 bases. The CDR3 has 22 amino acids. Losses at the gene ends were 4 bases for V and 8 bases for J; bases not matched to a gene: 33. Germline loops: CDR1 TSWWSYY, CDR2 QGS. CDR3 protein: CALGVTVRCWGTDENEKQKLIF. The CDR3 region has the DNA TGTGCTCTTGGGGTCACTGTTAGGTGCTGGGGGACTGACGAAAATGAAAAGCAAAAACTCATCTTT.

In regard to this clone: Being one base from a much bigger clone, this may be a read error. V gene TRDV2 combines with J gene TRDJ3; TRDD3 agrees at 12 bases. The V and J ends lost 3 bases and 4 bases, in that order; junction bases with no gene match: 27. The germline CDR1 and CDR2 sequences are GEAIGNYY and EKD. The CDR3 is 25 amino acids. The CDR3 sequence: CACDADPSYELVLGDTVWDTRQMFF. Written as DNA, the CDR3 is TGTGCCTGTGACGCGGACCCTTCCTACGAACTGGTACTGGGGGATACAGTGTGGGACACCCGACAGATGTTTTTC.

V gene TRDV1 combines with J gene TRDJ1, with 7 bases fitting TRDD3. CDR1 is TSWWSYY and CDR2 is QGS in the germline V gene. J was trimmed by 6 bases and V by 2 bases; bases with no gene match: 30. The CDR3 spans 22 residues. Written as DNA, the CDR3 is TGTGCTCTTGGGGAATGGTCCTTGATTTTTACTGGGGACAAAATCCCTAAAAATAAACTCATCTTT. It specifies CALGEWSLIFTGDKIPKNKLIF.

The sample holds a few counts of this clone. The chain is built from TRDV3 and TRDJ1; no clear D gene. CDR3 length: 20 amino acids. CDR1 and CDR2 (germline): TVYSNPD, GDNSRS (reference sequence). Trimming stripped 3 bases from V and 0 bases from J, with 32 bases between. CDR3 nucleotides: TGTGCCTTCGTTCGCGGTGAGGGTCCCTCCATACTCCAGTACACCGATAAACTCATCTTT. The encoded protein is CAFVRGEGPSILQYTDKLIF.

The sample holds a few counts of this clone. The chain couples TRDV1 to TRDJ1; D possibly corresponds to TRDD3 (9 bases). Deletions cut 0 bases from V and 0 bases from J, with 32 bases between. The CDR3 is 23 amino acids. In germline, CDR1 is TSWWSYY, CDR2 QGS. The DNA for the CDR3 is TGTGCTCTTGGGGAACTGCAGATCCTTCCTAGGCAGGGACTGGGGGAGTACACCGATAAACTCATCTTT. Protein sequence: CALGELQILPRQGLGEYTDKLIF.

This clone was counted only a few times. V is TRDV1 and J is TRDJ1; 7 bases map to TRDD3. This CDR3 spans 21 amino acids. The trim removed 0 bases at V and 2 bases at J, leaving 21 bases unmatched. Germline CDR1 and CDR2: TSWWSYY and QGS. The CDR3 bases are TGTGCTCTTGGGGAACTACGGCCCAAAACGGTCGGATCCTGGGGGACCGATAAACTCATCTTT. This sequence encodes CALGELRPKTVGSWGTDKLIF.

A remark on this clone: Other nucleotide sequences in the sample specify the same CDR3. The chain carries TRDV1 and TRDJ1; the D call may be TRDD2 or TRDD3 (6 bases each). This CDR3 spans 22 amino acids. V dropped 3 bases and J dropped 0 bases, with 32 bases sitting between them. CDR1 and CDR2 from the germline V gene are TSWWSYY and QGS. The CDR3 here is CALGETTSYPLSGGSYTDKLIF. CDR3 nucleotides: TGTGCTCTTGGGGAGACGACCTCCTACCCCCTAAGTGGGGGCTCGTACACCGATAAACTCATCTTT.

Note on this clone: Given a far larger clone just one base away, this is likely a sequencing read error. This chain uses TRDV1 with TRDJ1; perhaps TRDD3 as D (8 bases). The germline V gene encodes CDR1 TSWWSYY and CDR2 QGS. CDR3 length equals 25 residues. The CDR3 bases are TGTGCTCTTGGGGAACCAGAGGACATGTTCCTACCTTACTGGGGGGGGCCGTGGTACACCGATAAAATCATCTTT. Translated, it gives CALGEPEDMFLPYWGGPWYTDKIIF.

This chain connects TRDV1 to TRDJ1, with 9 bases that match TRDD3. Germline V gives CDR1 TSWWSYY, CDR2 QGS. V shed 4 bases and J 2 bases; nucleotides not matched to a gene: 17. This CDR3 is built from 19 residues. The CDR3 loop is CALGGTPAGGYSGTDKLIF. The CDR3 nucleotides read TGTGCTCTTGGGGGAACTCCCGCGGGGGGATACTCTGGGACCGATAAACTCATCTTT.

A word on this clone: With only one base between it and a far larger clone, this is likely a read error. This chain links TRDV1 with TRDJ1; 9 positions agree with TRDD3. The V and J ends lost 4 bases and 4 bases, in that order; junction bases with no gene match: 43. In germline, CDR1 is TSWWSYY, CDR2 QGS. The CDR3 length is 27 residues. This CDR3 is CALGAPTLFLTKEVSWGMRDANDKLIF. CDR3 in DNA: TGTGCTCTTGGGGCCCCTACCCTATTCCTTACGAAGGAAGTCAGCTGGGGGATGCGCGACGCAAACGATAAACTCATCTTT.

In this sample, this clone turned up a few times. The TCRdb protein comes from a much larger clone and disagrees with this DNA's translation at residue 7, likely due to a read error; the protein given here is derived from the DNA. The rearrangement uses TRDV1 and TRDJ1, with 11 nucleotides matching TRDD3. The CDR3 loop spans 22 amino acids. Germline CDR1 is TSWWSYY and CDR2 is QGS. Losses at the gene ends were 5 bases for V and 4 bases for J; bases not matched to a gene: 27. The CDR3 spells CALGNWAPTGVLTGGYNDKLIF. The CDR3 region has the DNA TGTGCTCTTGGGAACTGGGCTCCCACCGGGGTCCTTACTGGGGGATATAACGATAAACTCATCTTT.